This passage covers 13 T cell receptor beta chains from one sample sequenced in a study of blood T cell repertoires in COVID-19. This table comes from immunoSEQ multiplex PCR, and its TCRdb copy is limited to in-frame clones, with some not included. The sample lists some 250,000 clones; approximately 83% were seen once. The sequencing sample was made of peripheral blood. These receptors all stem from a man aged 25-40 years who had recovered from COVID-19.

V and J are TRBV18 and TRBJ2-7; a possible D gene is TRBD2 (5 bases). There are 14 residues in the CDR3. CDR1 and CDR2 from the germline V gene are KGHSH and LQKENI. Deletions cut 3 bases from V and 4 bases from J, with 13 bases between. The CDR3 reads CASSPTEGGYEQYF. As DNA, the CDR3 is TGTGCCAGCTCACCCACTGAGGGTGGGTACGAGCAGTACTTC.

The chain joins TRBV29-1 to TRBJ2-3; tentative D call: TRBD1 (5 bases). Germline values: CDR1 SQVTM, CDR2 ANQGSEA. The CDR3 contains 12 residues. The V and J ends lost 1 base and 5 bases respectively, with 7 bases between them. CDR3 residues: CSVEGQGDTQYF. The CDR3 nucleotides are TGCAGCGTTGAAGGGCAGGGAGATACGCAGTATTTT.

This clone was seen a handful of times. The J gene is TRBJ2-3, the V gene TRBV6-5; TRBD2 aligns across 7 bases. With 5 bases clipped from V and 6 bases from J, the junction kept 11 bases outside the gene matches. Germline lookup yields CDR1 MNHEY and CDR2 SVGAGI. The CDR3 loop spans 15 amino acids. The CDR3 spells CASSRNGAAGDTQYF. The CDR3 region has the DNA TGTGCCAGCAGTCGAAACGGAGCAGCGGGGGATACGCAGTATTTT.

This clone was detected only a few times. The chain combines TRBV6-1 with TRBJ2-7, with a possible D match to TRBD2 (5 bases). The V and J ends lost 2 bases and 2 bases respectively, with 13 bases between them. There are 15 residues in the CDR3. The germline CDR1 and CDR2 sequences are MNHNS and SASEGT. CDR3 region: CASSERRLGAYEQYV. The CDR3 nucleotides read TGTGCCAGCAGTGAACGCAGGTTGGGAGCCTACGAGCAGTACGTC.

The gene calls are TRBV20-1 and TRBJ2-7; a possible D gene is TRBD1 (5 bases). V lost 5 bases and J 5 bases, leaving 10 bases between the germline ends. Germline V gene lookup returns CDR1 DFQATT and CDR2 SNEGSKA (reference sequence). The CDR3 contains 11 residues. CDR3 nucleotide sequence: TGCAGTGCTGGGGCCACCCACGAGCAGTACTTC. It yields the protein CSAGATHEQYF.

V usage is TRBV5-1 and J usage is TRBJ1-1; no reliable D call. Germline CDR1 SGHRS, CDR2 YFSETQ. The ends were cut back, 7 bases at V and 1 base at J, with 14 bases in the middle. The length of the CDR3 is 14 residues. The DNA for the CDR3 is TGCGCCAGCGGCCGAGGAACGGCGAACACTGAAGCTTTCTTT. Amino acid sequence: CASGRGTANTEAFF.

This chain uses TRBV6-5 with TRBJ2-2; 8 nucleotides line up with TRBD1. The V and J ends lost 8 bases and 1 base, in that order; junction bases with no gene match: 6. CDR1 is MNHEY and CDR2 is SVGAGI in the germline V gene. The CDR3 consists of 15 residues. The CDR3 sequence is CASVVGTGNTGELFF. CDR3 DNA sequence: TGTGCCAGCGTAGTAGGGACAGGGAACACCGGGGAGCTGTTTTTT.

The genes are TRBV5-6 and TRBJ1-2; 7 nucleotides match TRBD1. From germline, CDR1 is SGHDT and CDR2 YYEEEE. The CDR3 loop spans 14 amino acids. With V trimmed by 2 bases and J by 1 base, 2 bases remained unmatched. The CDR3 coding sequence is TGTGCCAGCAGCTTCAGACAGGGTAACTATGGCTACACCTTC. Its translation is CASSFRQGNYGYTF.

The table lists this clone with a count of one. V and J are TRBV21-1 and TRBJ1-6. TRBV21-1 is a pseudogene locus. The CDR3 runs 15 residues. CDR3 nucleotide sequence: TGTGCCAGCAGCACAAGAGGTGGAAATAATTCACCCCTCCACTTT. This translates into CASSTRGGNNSPLHF.

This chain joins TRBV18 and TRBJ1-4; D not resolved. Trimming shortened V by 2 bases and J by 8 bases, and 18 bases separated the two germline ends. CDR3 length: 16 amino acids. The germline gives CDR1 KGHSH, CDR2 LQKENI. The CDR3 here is CASSPFYEVTREKLFF. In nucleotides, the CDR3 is TGTGCCAGCTCACCATTTTATGAGGTCACGAGAGAAAAACTGTTTTTT.

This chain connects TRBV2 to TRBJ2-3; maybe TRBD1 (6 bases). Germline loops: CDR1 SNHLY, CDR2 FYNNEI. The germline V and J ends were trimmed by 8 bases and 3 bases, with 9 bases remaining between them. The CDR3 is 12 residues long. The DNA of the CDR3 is TGTGCCAGCGGGGGCCCGACAGATACGCAGTATTTT. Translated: CASGGPTDTQYF.

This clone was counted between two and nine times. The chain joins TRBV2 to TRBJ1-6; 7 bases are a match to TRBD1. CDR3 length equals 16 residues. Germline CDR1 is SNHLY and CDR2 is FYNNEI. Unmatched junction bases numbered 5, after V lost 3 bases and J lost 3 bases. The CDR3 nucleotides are TGTGCCAGCAGTGACGAACAGGGGAACTATAATTCACCCCTCCACTTT. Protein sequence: CASSDEQGNYNSPLHF.

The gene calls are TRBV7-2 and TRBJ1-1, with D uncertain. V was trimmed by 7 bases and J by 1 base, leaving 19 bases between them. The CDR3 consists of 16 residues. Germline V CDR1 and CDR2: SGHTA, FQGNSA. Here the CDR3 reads CASTRQREVGNTEAFF. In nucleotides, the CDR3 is TGTGCCAGCACCCGGCAGCGGGAGGTTGGGAACACTGAAGCTTTCTTT. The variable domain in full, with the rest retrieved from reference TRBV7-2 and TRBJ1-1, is GAGVSQSPSNKVTEKGKDVELRCDPISGHTALYWYRQSLGQGLEFLIYFQGNSAPDKSGLPSDRFSAERTGGSVSTLTIQRTQQEDSAVYLCASTRQREVGNTEAFFGQGTRLTVV.